The present TCR beta chain was sequenced within a study of T-cell memory formation after mild COVID-19. Only a few counts were recorded for this clonotype. Its antigen is not known. Trimming stripped 0 bases from V and 2 bases from J, with 10 bases between. This CDR3 region has 15 residues. Germline assignment: CDR1 SGHNT and CDR2 YYREEE (reference sequence). Broader study findings: Specificity for SARS-CoV-2 was not confirmed among the second-wave clones peaking on day 37.

One entry per CDR3 protein results from TCRdb running MiXCR on the 5' RACE reads. Of 450,000 to 650,000 distinct CDR3 sequences listed, about a sixth were seen once; the top ten hold 12%. The source is an adult woman who had mild COVID-19 (a few samples of this study predate the infection). Cell type and time point are not known. The rearrangement links TRBV5-4 to TRBJ2-3; maybe TRBD1 (5 bases). Sequencing input: PBMCs or a T cell subset sorted from them (not recorded which). The CDR3 sequence: CASSLARRATDTQYF. CDR3 sequence (DNA): TGTGCCAGCAGCTTGGCGCGCAGGGCCACAGATACGCAGTATTTT.